This paragraph reports one T cell receptor (beta chain). The PBMCs were taken from approximately 11 ml of fresh peripheral blood. This sample is drawn from a study of T cells in Graves' hyperthyroidism and ophthalmopathy. Using RNA transcripts as the source, TCR beta CDR3 regions were amplified. RT-PCR in the first round (using the HTBI primer set) targeted the TCR CDR3. TCRdb re-derived calls from the multiplex PCR reads in MiXCR, one entry per CDR3 protein. The sample contains approximately 870,000 distinct CDR3 sequences, 35% to 45% of which appear only once. Germline V gene sequence: CDR1 LNHDA, CDR2 SQIVND (reference sequence). The V gene end was trimmed by 7 bases and the J gene end by 2 bases; junction bases not matched to a gene: 6. The CDR3 extends over 14 amino acids.

The sequence was collected from a young man with Graves' hyperthyroidism. The sequencing input was blood. The rearrangement links TRBV19 to TRBJ2-5; 8 nucleotides match TRBD2. The chain's CDR3 is CASKDPGGQETQYF. The CDR3 nucleotides are TGTGCCAGTAAGGACCCGGGGGGGCAAGAGACCCAGTACTTC.